Listed below are T cell receptor beta chains from one sample, sequenced in a study of human T cells and chemical hapten exposure. TCRdb itself ran the RACE reads through MiXCR, one entry per CDR3 protein. The sample contains 130,000 or so distinct CDR3 sequences, approximately 9.1% of which appear only once. The sample taken for sequencing was whole blood. These receptors came from a male donor in good health. Some clones in this sample may be carry-over from other donors' samples. CDR3s include the opening cysteine and the closing phenylalanine or tryptophan. The order of the fields is clone size, V gene, J gene, D gene, CDR3 protein, CDR3 DNA. D genes are given only for firm matches. Size is stated for part of the rows, as once, few or many counts, or as a class when the clone is expanded.

abundance: NA; v_gene: TRBV3-1; j_gene: TRBJ2-2; d_gene: NA; CDR3aa: CASSQAREGELFF; CDR3nt: TGTGCCAGCAGCCAAGCGAGGGAGGGGGAGCTGTTTTTT
abundance: many; v_gene: TRBV7-2; j_gene: TRBJ2-3; d_gene: NA; CDR3aa: CASSLALGDTQYF; CDR3nt: TGTGCCAGCAGCTTAGCGCTCGGAGATACGCAGTATTTT
abundance: NA; v_gene: TRBV6-2/TRBV6-3; j_gene: TRBJ1-1; d_gene: TRBD1; CDR3aa: CASSAGGRLIWAFF; CDR3nt: TGTGCCAGCAGTGCAGGGGGCCGTTTAATCTGGGCTTTCTTT
abundance: few; v_gene: TRBV4-2; j_gene: TRBJ2-5; d_gene: TRBD2; CDR3aa: CASSHLPLAGGGKETQYF; CDR3nt: TGTGCCAGCAGCCATCTCCCATTAGCGGGAGGGGGGAAAGAGACCCAGTACTTC
abundance: many; v_gene: TRBV29-1; j_gene: TRBJ2-7; d_gene: NA; CDR3aa: CSGILGTTYEQYF; CDR3nt: TGCAGCGGTATTCTGGGTACCACCTACGAGCAGTACTTC
abundance: many; v_gene: TRBV10-3; j_gene: TRBJ1-4; d_gene: NA; CDR3aa: CAISESMGLQEKLFF; CDR3nt: TGTGCCATCAGTGAGTCGATGGGTTTACAGGAAAAACTGTTTTTT
abundance: NA; v_gene: TRBV6-6; j_gene: TRBJ1-5; d_gene: TRBD1; CDR3aa: CASSYHLGTGNQPQHF; CDR3nt: TGTGCCAGCAGTTACCATCTCGGGACAGGCAATCAGCCCCAGCATTTT
abundance: NA; v_gene: TRBV7-9; j_gene: TRBJ2-1; d_gene: NA; CDR3aa: CASSLPRGEQFF; CDR3nt: TGTGCCAGCAGCTTACCCCGCGGTGAGCAGTTCTTC
abundance: many; v_gene: TRBV5-1; j_gene: TRBJ2-3; d_gene: NA; CDR3aa: CASSLEQRRTDTQYF; CDR3nt: TGCGCCAGCAGCTTGGAACAGCGTCGCACAGATACGCAGTATTTT
abundance: NA; v_gene: TRBV21-1; j_gene: TRBJ1-6; d_gene: NA; CDR3aa: CASSDRDRAQENSPLHF; CDR3nt: TGTGCCAGCAGCGACCGGGACAGGGCGCAGGAAAATTCACCCCTCCACTTT
abundance: NA; v_gene: TRBV19; j_gene: TRBJ2-7; d_gene: NA; CDR3aa: CASSLGSSAPYEQYF; CDR3nt: TGTGCCAGTAGCCTCGGCAGTAGCGCGCCCTACGAGCAGTACTTC
abundance: NA; v_gene: TRBV6-1; j_gene: TRBJ1-1; d_gene: NA; CDR3aa: CASSEQRTMNTEASF; CDR3nt: TGTGCCAGCAGTGAACAAAGGACCATGAACACTGAAGCTTCCTTT
abundance: many; v_gene: TRBV18; j_gene: TRBJ1-1; d_gene: NA; CDR3aa: CASSPPSRDNAFF; CDR3nt: TGTGCCAGCTCACCACCCTCCAGGGATAACGCTTTCTTT
abundance: many; v_gene: TRBV4-3; j_gene: TRBJ2-2; d_gene: TRBD2; CDR3aa: CASSPDWGGTPTGELFF; CDR3nt: TGCGCCAGCAGCCCCGATTGGGGAGGGACGCCCACCGGGGAGCTGTTTTTT
abundance: many; v_gene: TRBV5-1; j_gene: TRBJ2-3; d_gene: NA; CDR3aa: CASSLDARRSDTQYF; CDR3nt: TGCGCCAGCAGCTTGGATGCCAGGAGGTCAGATACGCAGTATTTT
abundance: many; v_gene: TRBV6-1; j_gene: TRBJ2-7; d_gene: NA; CDR3aa: CASTRPLHYEQYF; CDR3nt: TGTGCCAGCACCAGACCCCTACACTACGAGCAGTACTTC
abundance: many; v_gene: TRBV29-1; j_gene: TRBJ1-1; d_gene: NA; CDR3aa: CSVEVRRQDTEAFF; CDR3nt: TGCAGCGTTGAGGTTCGGCGCCAGGACACTGAAGCTTTCTTT
abundance: many; v_gene: TRBV3-1; j_gene: TRBJ2-5; d_gene: TRBD1; CDR3aa: CASSQGGQGRETQYF; CDR3nt: TGTGCCAGCAGCCAAGGTGGACAGGGCCGAGAGACCCAGTACTTC